The 8 T cell receptor beta chains below all came from one sample that was sequenced in a study of blood T cell repertoires in COVID-19. Profiling relied on immunoSEQ multiplex PCR, and the TCRdb table lists in-frame clones only, not all of them. The profile shows roughly 100,000 clones, 70% to 90% of them singletons. The source material was peripheral blood. Receptor source: a human donor in a cohort sampled during active COVID-19.

The rearrangement links TRBV10-3 to TRBJ1-5, with 9 bases matching TRBD1. CDR3 size: 15 residues. V shed 6 bases and J 5 bases; nucleotides not matched to a gene: 8. The germline V gene has CDR1 ENHRY and CDR2 SYGVKD. For the CDR3, the DNA is TGTGCCATCAGCCGTGGGGACAGGGCTGATCAGCCCCAGCATTTT. Translating gives CAISRGDRADQPQHF.

DNA of the CDR3: TGCGCCAGCAGCCAAGATCTTAGCGGATCCTACGAGCAGTACTTC. It specifies CASSQDLSGSYEQYF. The chain links TRBV4-3 to TRBJ2-7; D is perhaps TRBD2 (6 bases). V dropped 0 bases and J dropped 1 base, with 10 bases sitting between them. The germline V gene has CDR1 LGHNA and CDR2 YSLEER. The CDR3 runs to 15 residues.

V and J are TRBV13 and TRBJ1-2; 7 nucleotides line up with TRBD1. Germline-derived CDR1 and CDR2 are PRHDT and FYEKMQ (reference sequence). V trimming: 0 bases; J trimming: 4 bases; junction bases outside the gene matches: 8. CDR3 length: 16 residues. The CDR3 spells CASSLGRGSSGYGYTF. Here the CDR3 DNA reads TGTGCCAGCAGCTTAGGCAGGGGGTCCTCCGGCTATGGCTACACCTTC.

This clone came up a few times. CDR3 coding DNA: TGTGCCAGTAGTCCCCCGGCGGGACTGACCGGGGAGCTGTTTTTT. Residues: CASSPPAGLTGELFF. The rearrangement links TRBV19 to TRBJ2-2; D perhaps matches TRBD2 (6 bases). The CDR3 extends over 15 amino acids. Germline lookup yields CDR1 LNHDA and CDR2 SQIVND (reference sequence). V dropped 5 bases and J dropped 5 bases, with 15 bases sitting between them.

CDR3 nucleotides: TGTGCCAGCAGCTTAAGCGGGGGACATGGGGAAAAACTGTTTTTT. It specifies CASSLSGGHGEKLFF. V usage is TRBV7-3 and J usage is TRBJ1-4; the D gene is possibly TRBD1 (6 bases). Deletions cut 1 base from V and 8 bases from J, with 14 bases between. CDR3 length equals 15 residues. CDR1 and CDR2 from the germline V gene are SGHTA and FQGTGA.

The chain combines TRBV5-1 with TRBJ2-7; the match to TRBD1 covers 11 bases. Germline V gene data show CDR1 as SGHRS and CDR2 as YFSETQ. The CDR3 contains 16 residues. Trimming at V came to 4 bases and at J to 1 base, leaving 7 bases not matched to a gene. The CDR3 DNA reads as TGCGCCAGCAGCGCGGGGACAGGGGGTGGTTCCTACGAGCAGTACTTC. Amino acids: CASSAGTGGGSYEQYF.

V usage is TRBV7-9 and J usage is TRBJ1-6; D perhaps matches TRBD1 (6 bases). The CDR3 sequence is 14 residues long. CDR1 and CDR2 (germline): SEHNR, FQNEAQ (reference sequence). The V end lost 8 bases, the J end lost 6 bases, and 14 bases lay between the germline ends. CDR3 in DNA: TGTGCCAGCGGACGGGGGGCGCCTAATTCACCCCTCCACTTT. This gives the protein CASGRGAPNSPLHF.

The rearrangement links TRBV12-3 or TRBV12-4 to TRBJ1-5; perhaps TRBD1 as D (6 bases). The CDR3 covers 13 residues. V was pared by 6 bases and J by 7 bases, with 13 bases between. The CDR3 region is CASSVQGGQPQHF. CDR3 nucleotides: TGTGCCAGCAGCGTCCAAGGGGGACAGCCCCAGCATTTT.